A single sample is the source of the 31 T cell receptor beta chains below, sequenced in a study of T cell responses to AZD1222 COVID-19 vaccine (dated by TCRdb to the early 2020s). To prepare the library, the immunoSEQ multiplex PCR assay was applied. Here the immuneACCESS table is served through TCRdb, limited to in-frame sequences with V and J called. Missing clones are a known gap in these copies; in checked studies unresolved V genes cover under half, and the rest lacks a known reason. The sample table lists around 100,000 clones, 87% of them with a count of one. Together, the top ten hold 3.5% to 4.5% of the sample. The sample's time point label, decoded: baseline before first vaccination. Explained via the paper, the treatment or condition label denotes: meningococcal conjugate vaccine given as trial control. The sequencing here drew on peripheral blood, taken on day 0 of MenACWY control vaccination. The receptor source for this set is an adult in good health.

This clone was seen only a few times. The V call is TRBV16, the J call TRBJ2-7; 8 bases map to TRBD1. The V and J ends lost 2 bases and 4 bases, in that order; junction bases with no gene match: 10. This CDR3 spans 16 amino acids. Per the germline V gene, CDR1 is KGHSY and CDR2 is FQNENV. CDR3 residues: CASSQVPGQVEYEQYF. The CDR3 bases are TGTGCCAGCAGCCAAGTACCGGGACAGGTGGAATACGAGCAGTACTTC.

The gene calls are TRBV9 and TRBJ1-1, with unresolved D. Germline V gives CDR1 SGDLS, CDR2 YYNGEE. V was pared by 0 bases and J by 2 bases, with 8 bases between. The CDR3 covers 14 residues. CDR3 protein: CASSVASVNTEAFF. CDR3 DNA sequence: TGTGCCAGCAGCGTAGCCTCGGTCAACACTGAAGCTTTCTTT.

Only one count was recorded for this clone. The V gene is TRBV7-9, the J gene TRBJ2-2; perhaps TRBD2 as D (5 bases). The germline gives CDR1 SEHNR, CDR2 FQNEAQ (reference sequence). The CDR3 spans 14 residues. V dropped 5 bases and J dropped 7 bases, with 14 bases sitting between them. The CDR3 DNA reads as TGTGCCAGCAGCCCAGCGGTGGGTAACGGGGAGCTGTTTTTT. This gives the protein CASSPAVGNGELFF. Supplemented by reference TRBV7-9 and TRBJ2-2, the full variable domain reads DTGVSQNPRHKITKRGQNVTFRCDPISEHNRLYWYRQTLGQGPEFLTYFQNEAQLEKSRLLSDRFSAERPKGSFSTLEIQRTEQGDSAMYLCASSPAVGNGELFFGEGSRLTVL.

The V call is TRBV9, the J call TRBJ1-2, with D perhaps TRBD1 (6 bases). Between the trimmed V and J ends, which lost 4 bases and 0 bases, there was a span of 13 bases. Germline CDR1 SGDLS, CDR2 YYNGEE. This CDR3 comprises 15 residues. CDR3 sequence reads: CASSPGTPANYGYTF. In DNA form, the CDR3 reads TGTGCCAGCAGCCCCGGGACACCAGCTAACTATGGCTACACCTTC. Full variable domain (rest looked up from reference TRBV9 and TRBJ1-2): DSGVTQTPKHLITATGQRVTLRCSPRSGDLSVYWYQQSLDQGLQFLIQYYNGEERAKGNILERFSAQQFPDLHSELNLSSLELGDSALYFCASSPGTPANYGYTFGSGTRLTVV.

This chain links TRBV6-2 or TRBV6-3 with TRBJ1-4, with TRBD1 matching 11 bases. The CDR3 contains 14 residues. The junction had 3 bases not matched to a gene; V was cut back by 4 bases and J by 8 bases. Germline CDR1 is MNHEY and CDR2 is SVGEGT. CDR3 sequence: CASSSDRGQEKLFF. DNA for the CDR3: TGTGCCAGCAGTTCGGACAGGGGGCAGGAAAAACTGTTTTTT.

This clone was picked up a small number of times. The gene calls are TRBV5-1 and TRBJ1-1, with 8 positions matching TRBD1. The CDR3 is 17 amino acids. J gave up 0 bases and V 5 bases, and 12 bases lay outside the gene matches. Germline-derived CDR1 and CDR2 are SGHRS and YFSETQ. The CDR3 DNA follows: TGCGCCAGCAGGGTCGGACAGGGCCCCTTGGTGAACACTGAAGCTTTCTTT. Its translation: CASRVGQGPLVNTEAFF.

In nucleotides, the CDR3 is TGTGCCAGCAGCTTAGTAAATTCACCCCTCCACTTT. Translated: CASSLVNSPLHF. The chain has TRBV7-8 and TRBJ1-6; D unclear. The CDR3 is made up of 12 amino acids. Trimming stripped 1 base from V and 7 bases from J, with 2 bases between. Germline CDR1 and CDR2: SGHVS and FQNEAQ. Filled out from reference TRBV7-8 and TRBJ1-6, the complete variable domain reads GAGVSQSPRYKVAKRGQDVALRCDPISGHVSLFWYQQALGQGPEFLTYFQNEAQLDKSGLPSDRFFAERPEGSVSTLKIQRTQQEDSAVYLCASSLVNSPLHFGNGTRLTVT.

The rearrangement uses TRBV11-2 and TRBJ2-3; 12 bases fit TRBD2. This CDR3 contains 16 residues. Germline loops: CDR1 SGHAT, CDR2 FQNNGV. V lost 5 bases and J lost 4; bases outside the gene matches: 7. CDR3 sequence reads: CASSPRTSGNADTQYF. In nucleotides, the CDR3 is TGTGCCAGCAGCCCCCGGACTAGCGGGAACGCAGATACGCAGTATTTT.

The chain carries TRBV10-1 and TRBJ2-6, with D maybe TRBD1 (7 bases). CDR1 and CDR2 from the germline V gene are WNHNN and SYGVQD (reference sequence). V was clipped by 0 bases and J by 3 bases, with 15 bases between them. The CDR3 is 18 residues long. The CDR3 protein is CASSESEGALVGANVLTF. For the CDR3, the DNA is TGCGCCAGCAGTGAGTCGGAGGGGGCGCTGGTTGGGGCCAACGTCCTGACTTTC.

V is TRBV5-6 and J is TRBJ1-2; D unclear. V lost 3 bases, J lost 7 bases, and 10 bases lay in between. This CDR3 comprises 12 residues. Germline V gene lookup returns CDR1 SGHDT and CDR2 YYEEEE. Written as DNA, the CDR3 is TGTGCCAGCAGCTCCTTAGGATCTGGCTACACCTTC. This gives the protein CASSSLGSGYTF. Drawing the rest from reference TRBV5-6 and TRBJ1-2, the complete variable domain is DAGVTQSPTHLIKTRGQQVTLRCSPKSGHDTVSWYQQALGQGPQFIFQYYEEEERQRGNFPDRFSGHQFPNYSSELNVNALLLGDSALYLCASSSLGSGYTFGSGTRLTVV.

The V gene is TRBV30, the J gene TRBJ1-1, with 8 bases matching TRBD1. CDR3 size: 13 residues. V lost 2 bases, J lost 3 bases, and 2 bases stayed unmatched. CDR1 and CDR2 (germline): GTSNPN, SVGIG (reference sequence). The CDR3 nucleotides read TGTGCCTGGAGTACACAGGGGGACACTGAAGCTTTCTTT. It yields the protein CAWSTQGDTEAFF.

There are a few counts of this clone. V gene TRBV19 combines with J gene TRBJ2-1; no firm D call. Germline lookup yields CDR1 LNHDA and CDR2 SQIVND (reference sequence). Trimming cost V 5 bases and J 8 bases, with 13 bases left between them. The CDR3 runs 13 residues. The CDR3 nucleotides read TGTGCCAGTAGTCAACCCCTCAGTTATGAGCAGTTCTTC. It codes for CASSQPLSYEQFF.

The chain joins TRBV6-2 or TRBV6-3 to TRBJ1-1; D possibly corresponds to TRBD1 (5 bases). The germline V and J ends were trimmed by 4 bases and 1 base, with 16 bases remaining between them. The CDR3 length is 16 residues. CDR1 is MNHEY and CDR2 is SVGEGT in the germline V gene. The CDR3 loop reads CASSSHRNPPNTEAFF. The CDR3 DNA is TGTGCCAGCAGTTCACACAGGAACCCGCCGAACACTGAAGCTTTCTTT.

The chain links TRBV6-1 to TRBJ2-3; D gene ambiguous. Germline-derived CDR1 and CDR2 are MNHNS and SASEGT. This CDR3 spans 13 amino acids. The germline V and J ends were trimmed by 2 bases and 5 bases, with 8 bases remaining between them. DNA of the CDR3: TGTGCCAGCAGTGAAAATAGGGAAGATACGCAGTATTTT. Translation gives CASSENREDTQYF.

This rearrangement joins TRBV25-1 to TRBJ2-5, with 11 bases matching TRBD2. The junction had 5 bases not matched to a gene; V was cut back by 3 bases and J by 5 bases. CDR1 is MGHDK, CDR2 SYGVNS, per germline. There are 15 residues in the CDR3. CDR3: CASSDSGRGRETQYF. The CDR3 nucleotides read TGTGCCAGCAGTGATAGCGGGAGGGGTAGGGAGACCCAGTACTTC.

This chain connects TRBV19 to TRBJ2-2; D not certain. The germline V gene encodes CDR1 LNHDA and CDR2 SQIVND (reference sequence). Trimming took 9 bases from V and 4 from J, leaving 9 bases between them. The CDR3 covers 12 residues. The CDR3 loop reads CASRVLTGELFF. As DNA, the CDR3 is TGTGCCAGCAGAGTGCTCACCGGGGAGCTGTTTTTT.

This clone has just one count. The gene calls are TRBV18 and TRBJ2-6; D is perhaps TRBD1 (5 bases). The CDR3 contains 17 residues. Trimming removed 5 bases at V and 0 bases at J, with 14 bases between. CDR1 KGHSH and CDR2 LQKENI come from the germline V gene. CDR3 region: CASSWQGLNSGANVLTF. The CDR3 DNA sequence: TGTGCCAGCTCATGGCAGGGTTTAAACTCTGGGGCCAACGTCCTGACTTTC.

This sequence joins TRBV9 and TRBJ1-1; tentatively, D is TRBD1 (5 bases). The V and J ends lost 4 bases and 4 bases respectively, with 11 bases between them. Looked up from germline, CDR1 is SGDLS and CDR2 is YYNGEE. The CDR3 contains 13 residues. Here the CDR3 DNA reads TGTGCCAGCAGCTTCAGGGACGGCACTGAAGCTTTCTTT. It specifies CASSFRDGTEAFF.

This chain uses TRBV5-1 with TRBJ1-1; possible D gene TRBD1, 5 bases. The germline V gene encodes CDR1 SGHRS and CDR2 YFSETQ. This CDR3 is 14 amino acids long. Trimming stripped 0 bases from V and 1 base from J, with 7 bases between. The CDR3 bases are TGCGCCAGCAGCTTGGTGGGGGGGAACACTGAAGCTTTCTTT. Its protein is CASSLVGGNTEAFF.

There are a few counts of this clone. This sequence joins TRBV30 and TRBJ1-1; D not resolved. V lost 3 bases, J lost 1 base, and 6 bases lay in between. Germline V gene sequence: CDR1 GTSNPN, CDR2 SVGIG (reference sequence). This CDR3 comprises 12 residues. The CDR3 DNA follows: TGTGCCTGGAGAACGGGGAACACTGAAGCTTTCTTT. Translating it yields CAWRTGNTEAFF.

The genes are TRBV7-9 and TRBJ2-2, with D possibly TRBD1 on 5 matching bases. This CDR3 is built from 16 residues. The V end lost 0 bases, the J end lost 1 base, and 9 bases lay between the germline ends. CDR1 is SEHNR, CDR2 FQNEAQ, per germline (reference sequence). The CDR3 loop reads CASSLARQLNTGELFF. Here the CDR3 DNA reads TGTGCCAGCAGCTTAGCGCGACAGCTGAACACCGGGGAGCTGTTTTTT.

The chain employs TRBV6-5 and TRBJ1-2; D may be TRBD1 (6 bases). Deletions cut 10 bases from V and 2 bases from J, with 11 bases between. Germline CDR1 is MNHEY and CDR2 is SVGAGI. This CDR3 spans 12 amino acids. This CDR3 reads CAMADRNYGYTF. The CDR3 nucleotides are TGTGCCATGGCTGACAGGAACTATGGCTACACCTTC.

This chain connects TRBV7-9 to TRBJ1-3; no definite D call. The V and J ends lost 1 base and 0 bases respectively, with 7 bases between them. CDR3 size: 15 residues. CDR1 and CDR2 from the germline V gene are SEHNR and FQNEAQ (reference sequence). CDR3 sequence reads: CASSLDDYSGNTIYF. The CDR3 coding sequence is TGTGCCAGCAGCTTAGACGATTACTCTGGAAACACCATATATTTT.

This sequence joins TRBV7-9 and TRBJ1-1; D possibly corresponds to TRBD1 (5 bases). The germline V gene encodes CDR1 SEHNR and CDR2 FQNEAQ (reference sequence). CDR3 length: 12 amino acids. Trimming shortened V by 5 bases and J by 10 bases, and 14 bases separated the two germline ends. Written as DNA, the CDR3 is TGTGCCAGCAGCCCTCTGGGGGGAGTAGCTTTCTTT. This gives the protein CASSPLGGVAFF. The variable domain in full, completed from reference TRBV7-9 and TRBJ1-1, reads DTGVSQNPRHKITKRGQNVTFRCDPISEHNRLYWYRQTLGQGPEFLTYFQNEAQLEKSRLLSDRFSAERPKGSFSTLEIQRTEQGDSAMYLCASSPLGGVAFFGQGTRLTVV.

The count of this clone is one. This rearrangement joins TRBV27 to TRBJ1-2, with TRBD1 as a possible D gene (5 bases). With 4 bases removed from V and 6 bases from J, the gap between germline ends came to 15 bases. CDR3 size: 14 residues. CDR1 is MNHEY and CDR2 is SMNVEV in the germline V gene (reference sequence). CDR3 in DNA: TGTGCCAGCAGTTCCGGGACCAGGGATCATGGCTACACCTTC. This gives the protein CASSSGTRDHGYTF.

The J gene is TRBJ2-7, the V gene TRBV4-1, with a tentative D call TRBD2 (5 bases). CDR3 length equals 15 residues. V lost 5 bases and J 4 bases, leaving 18 bases between the germline ends. Germline CDR1 MGHRA, CDR2 YSYEKL. The CDR3 DNA sequence: TGCGCCAGCAGCGAGGAGGCAGGACGAAATTACGAGCAGTACTTC. Translated, it gives CASSEEAGRNYEQYF.

The table lists this clone with a count of one. The genes are TRBV10-1 and TRBJ2-3; D may correspond to TRBD1 or TRBD2 (5 bases each). The CDR3 covers 13 residues. V was cut by 7 bases and J by 6 bases, with 14 bases left in between. The germline V gene encodes CDR1 WNHNN and CDR2 SYGVQD (reference sequence). CDR3 coding DNA: TGCGCCAGCATGTCAGGGCGAGGGGATACGCAGTATTTT. Protein sequence: CASMSGRGDTQYF.

J is TRBJ2-1 and V is TRBV6-1; 7 bases line up with TRBD1. With V trimmed by 2 bases and J by 5 bases, 6 bases remained unmatched. The CDR3 runs 15 residues. The V gene's germline CDR1 is MNHNS and CDR2 SASEGT. The CDR3 DNA reads TGTGCCAGCAGTGAAAGAGGGACAGTGAACAATGAGCAGTTCTTC. Residues: CASSERGTVNNEQFF.

The CDR3 sequence: CAISESRGGGRWNEQFF. The CDR3 DNA follows: TGTGCCATCAGTGAGTCGCGCGGGGGTGGACGGTGGAATGAGCAGTTCTTC. This chain joins TRBV10-3 and TRBJ2-1, with 7 bases fitting TRBD2. The length of the CDR3 is 17 residues. Looked up from germline, CDR1 is ENHRY and CDR2 is SYGVKD. V dropped 0 bases and J dropped 7; count of bases not matched to a gene: 12.

This clone was picked up one time. The gene calls are TRBV9 and TRBJ1-2; D not certain. Germline CDR1 is SGDLS and CDR2 is YYNGEE. Trimming took off 4 bases at V and 3 bases at J, with 13 bases between the two ends. The CDR3 runs to 14 residues. DNA of the CDR3: TGTGCCAGCAGCACACTCGGGAACTACTATGGCTACACCTTC. It specifies CASSTLGNYYGYTF.

This clone was seen only once. The J gene is TRBJ1-5, the V gene TRBV28; D is ambiguous. The germline V gene encodes CDR1 MDHEN and CDR2 SYDVKM. The CDR3 consists of 18 residues. Trimming cost V 5 bases and J 4 bases, with 24 bases left between them. This chain's CDR3 is CASSRGLPRALANQPQHF. The CDR3 region has the DNA TGTGCCAGCAGTCGAGGACTACCCAGAGCCTTAGCAAATCAGCCCCAGCATTTT.